The 27 T cell receptor beta chains reported below all come from one sample, sequenced in a study of blood T cell repertoires in COVID-19. Clones were read by immunoSEQ multiplex PCR, and TCRdb kept only the in-frame ones, dropping some. This sample has approximately 66,000 clones, with more than 75% found just once. Sequenced sample: peripheral blood. Every receptor here comes from a man aged 60-69 years with acute or convalescent COVID-19.

V and J are TRBV19 and TRBJ1-3, with TRBD1 as a possible D gene (6 bases). The CDR3 is 16 residues long. V was pared by 1 base and J by 0 bases, with 10 bases between. CDR1 LNHDA and CDR2 SQIVND come from the germline V gene (reference sequence). The CDR3 DNA reads TGTGCCAGTAGTATAGCAGGGGCCAACTCTGGAAACACCATATATTTT. Translated, it gives CASSIAGANSGNTIYF.

V is TRBV7-9 and J is TRBJ1-1; D might be TRBD1 (6 bases). Germline V gene sequence: CDR1 SEHNR, CDR2 FQNEAQ (reference sequence). The V end was cut by 5 bases, the J end by 2 bases, with 18 bases between. CDR3 length equals 16 residues. The CDR3 DNA follows: TGTGCCAGCAGCCCAAGGTCCGCAGGGGCTAACACTGAAGCTTTCTTT. Translated: CASSPRSAGANTEAFF.

CDR3 residues: CASMTIGGREAEAFF. DNA for the CDR3: TGTGCCAGCATGACCATCGGGGGGAGGGAGGCTGAAGCTTTCTTT. The chain couples TRBV28 to TRBJ1-1, with a weak D call TRBD1 (5 bases). The CDR3 is 15 residues long. The V end lost 7 bases, the J end lost 6 bases, and 21 bases lay between the germline ends. Looked up from germline, CDR1 is MDHEN and CDR2 is SYDVKM. The full variable domain, rest sourced from reference TRBV28 and TRBJ1-1, is DVKVTQSSRYLVKRTGEKVFLECVQDMDHENMFWYRQDPGLGLRLIYFSYDVKMKEKGDIPEGYSVSREKKERFSLILESASTNQTSMYLCASMTIGGREAEAFFGQGTRLTVV.

The CDR3 loop reads CASSLQGGLNTEAFF. CDR3 nucleotides: TGTGCCAGCAGCCTACAGGGCGGTCTGAACACTGAAGCTTTCTTT. The rearrangement uses TRBV5-8 and TRBJ1-1; D perhaps matches TRBD1 (6 bases). The CDR3 is 15 residues long. Per germline, CDR1 SGHTS and CDR2 YDEGEE. V lost 4 bases, J lost 0 bases, and 13 bases lay in between.

V gene TRBV4-3 combines with J gene TRBJ2-2; 8 bases are shared with TRBD1. This CDR3 is 14 amino acids long. Trimming cost V 4 bases and J 6 bases; bases outside gene matches: 4. Germline V gene data show CDR1 as LGHNA and CDR2 as YSLEER. The CDR3 protein is CASSPGQGSGELFF. In nucleotides, the CDR3 is TGCGCCAGCAGCCCCGGACAGGGCTCCGGGGAGCTGTTTTTT.

The rearrangement joins TRBV20-1 to TRBJ2-3; 7 positions match TRBD2. The CDR3 is made up of 11 amino acids. Germline CDR1 and CDR2: DFQATT and SNEGSKA (reference sequence). V shed 2 bases, J shed 8 bases, and the junction held 1 base outside the gene matches. CDR3 DNA sequence: TGCAGTGCTAGAACTAGCGCTACGCAGTATTTT. Translating gives CSARTSATQYF.

The CDR3 nucleotides read TGTGCCAGCTCACCACCCGGACAATTCCTAGCCAAAAACATTCAGTACTTC. Its translation: CASSPPGQFLAKNIQYF. V gene TRBV18 combines with J gene TRBJ2-4, with a weak D call TRBD1 (5 bases). V lost 0 bases, J lost 0 bases, and 12 bases lay in between. The CDR3 is made up of 17 amino acids. The germline gives CDR1 KGHSH, CDR2 LQKENI. The full variable domain, completed using reference TRBV18 and TRBJ2-4, is NAGVMQNPRHLVRRRGQEARLRCSPMKGHSHVYWYRQLPEEGLKFMVYLQKENIIDESGMPKERFSAEFPKEGPSILRIQQVVRGDSAAYFCASSPPGQFLAKNIQYFGAGTRLSVL.

The chain uses TRBV7-9 and TRBJ2-3; 12 bases match TRBD2. Germline CDR1 reads SEHNR; CDR2 reads FQNEAQ (reference sequence). V dropped 3 bases and J dropped 0; count of bases not matched to a gene: 4. The CDR3 spans 17 residues. CDR3 bases: TGTGCCAGCAGCTTTTCTACTAGCGGGGGGAGCACAGATACGCAGTATTTT. This translates into CASSFSTSGGSTDTQYF.

The chain uses TRBV29-1 and TRBJ1-1, with D unclear. Germline V CDR1 and CDR2: SQVTM, ANQGSEA. V lost 6 bases to trimming and J lost 4 bases, with 12 bases between them. The CDR3 loop spans 12 amino acids. CDR3 sequence (DNA): TGCAGCGTATCCCGGGAGGGCACTGAAGCTTTCTTT. It codes for CSVSREGTEAFF. The whole variable domain, remainder taken from reference TRBV29-1 and TRBJ1-1, is SAVISQKPSRDICQRGTSLTIQCQVDSQVTMMFWYRQQPGQSLTLIATANQGSEATYESGFVIDKFPISRPNLTFSTLTVSNMSPEDSSIYLCSVSREGTEAFFGQGTRLTVV.

V usage is TRBV9 and J usage is TRBJ2-3; TRBD2 aligns across 7 bases. The ends lost 6 bases at V and 3 bases at J; junction bases unmatched: 10. This CDR3 comprises 15 residues. From germline, CDR1 is SGDLS and CDR2 YYNGEE. CDR3 loop: CASNRAGRGTDTQYF. The CDR3 DNA sequence: TGTGCCAGCAACCGAGCGGGGCGGGGGACAGATACGCAGTATTTT.

CDR3 region: CASSLRDRPFYEQYF. The CDR3 bases are TGTGCCAGCAGCTTGCGGGACAGGCCATTCTACGAGCAGTACTTC. This chain uses TRBV5-4 with TRBJ2-7, with 8 positions matching TRBD1. The CDR3 loop spans 15 amino acids. CDR1 and CDR2 (germline): SGHNT, YYREEE (reference sequence). With 1 base clipped from V and 3 bases from J, the junction kept 6 bases outside the gene matches.

The chain uses TRBV7-2 and TRBJ2-1; no clear D. Trimming took 0 bases from V and 7 from J, leaving 7 bases between them. The CDR3 runs to 13 residues. Germline values: CDR1 SGHTA, CDR2 FQGNSA. The CDR3 is CASSLAALNEQFF. The CDR3 bases are TGTGCCAGCAGCTTAGCGGCCCTTAATGAGCAGTTCTTC.

This clone was seen a single time. This chain joins TRBV5-1 and TRBJ1-1; possible D gene TRBD1, 6 bases. Germline-derived CDR1 and CDR2 are SGHRS and YFSETQ. The CDR3 has 15 residues. The ends were cut back, 4 bases at V and 1 base at J, with 14 bases in the middle. In DNA, the CDR3 is TGCGCCAGCAGCGCTTACCAGGGGACGAACACTGAAGCTTTCTTT. It specifies CASSAYQGTNTEAFF. Full variable domain (rest looked up from reference TRBV5-1 and TRBJ1-1): KAGVTQTPRYLIKTRGQQVTLSCSPISGHRSVSWYQQTPGQGLQFLFEYFSETQRNKGNFPGRFSGRQFSNSRSEMNVSTLELGDSALYLCASSAYQGTNTEAFFGQGTRLTVV.

The chain carries TRBV9 and TRBJ1-1; a possible D gene is TRBD1 (6 bases). V was clipped by 3 bases and J by 0 bases, with 12 bases between them. Germline CDR1 is SGDLS and CDR2 is YYNGEE. This CDR3 is 15 amino acids long. The CDR3 region has the DNA TGTGCCAGCAGCGGGGTTACAGGGATGAACACTGAAGCTTTCTTT. It is translated as CASSGVTGMNTEAFF.

CDR3 protein: CASSPGGGRPHEQYF. DNA of the CDR3: TGTGCCAGTAGTCCTGGCGGGGGGCGTCCACACGAGCAGTACTTC. The V and J genes are TRBV19 and TRBJ2-7; TRBD2 matches at 8 bases. The CDR3 has 15 amino acids. V dropped 5 bases and J dropped 5; count of bases not matched to a gene: 11. Germline assignment: CDR1 LNHDA and CDR2 SQIVND (reference sequence).

The rearrangement links TRBV2 to TRBJ2-1; 9 bases map to TRBD2. V gave up 3 bases and J gave up 6 bases; unmatched junction bases: 6. The CDR3 is 15 amino acids. In germline, CDR1 is SNHLY, CDR2 FYNNEI. CDR3 amino acids: CASSDWRGGSNEQFF. CDR3 nucleotide sequence: TGTGCCAGCAGTGACTGGCGGGGGGGCTCCAATGAGCAGTTCTTC.

CDR3 DNA: TGTGCCAGCAGCCAGGGGGCGGACACTGAAGCTTTCTTT. Translation: CASSQGADTEAFF. The chain combines TRBV11-2 with TRBJ1-1, with 8 bases that match TRBD1. Looked up from germline, CDR1 is SGHAT and CDR2 is FQNNGV. The CDR3 is 13 amino acids. The junction had 2 bases not matched to a gene; V was cut back by 5 bases and J by 3 bases.

The chain is built from TRBV28 and TRBJ1-1; D remains unclear. Trimming cost V 4 bases and J 0 bases, with 6 bases left between them. The CDR3 contains 13 residues. Germline lookup yields CDR1 MDHEN and CDR2 SYDVKM. The CDR3 here is CASSWRMNTEAFF. CDR3 nucleotide sequence: TGTGCCAGCAGTTGGAGAATGAACACTGAAGCTTTCTTT.

This clone has more than one count but fewer than ten. The V and J genes are TRBV5-1 and TRBJ1-1; D remains unclear. The germline CDR1 and CDR2 sequences are SGHRS and YFSETQ. V was cut by 0 bases and J by 1 base, with 4 bases left in between. The CDR3 runs 13 residues. The CDR3 coding sequence is TGCGCCAGCAGCTTGGACACGAACACTGAAGCTTTCTTT. As protein: CASSLDTNTEAFF. The full variable domain, in which reference TRBV5-1 and TRBJ1-1 provide the parts outside the CDR3, is KAGVTQTPRYLIKTRGQQVTLSCSPISGHRSVSWYQQTPGQGLQFLFEYFSETQRNKGNFPGRFSGRQFSNSRSEMNVSTLELGDSALYLCASSLDTNTEAFFGQGTRLTVV.

The rearrangement links TRBV6-5 to TRBJ1-5, with 8 bases matching TRBD1. This CDR3 is 13 amino acids long. The V segment lost 7 bases and the J segment 3 bases; nucleotides outside the gene matches: 2. Germline CDR1 and CDR2: MNHEY and SVGAGI. CDR3 nucleotide sequence: TGTGCCAGCAAGACAGGGGTCAATCAGCCCCAGCATTTT. Translated, it gives CASKTGVNQPQHF.

The chain employs TRBV14 and TRBJ1-2; 8 bases are shared with TRBD1. The CDR3 is 14 residues long. Germline V CDR1 and CDR2: SGHDN, FVKESK. Trimming took 1 base from V and 7 from J; bases not matched to a gene: 5. This CDR3 is CASSQGGQEAGYTF. The CDR3 region has the DNA TGTGCCAGCAGCCAAGGGGGACAGGAGGCTGGCTACACCTTC. The variable domain in full, with the rest retrieved from reference TRBV14 and TRBJ1-2, is EAGVTQFPSHSVIEKGQTVTLRCDPISGHDNLYWYRRVMGKEIKFLLHFVKESKQDESGMPNNRFLAERTGGTYSTLKVQPAELEDSGVYFCASSQGGQEAGYTFGSGTRLTVV.

The chain uses TRBV7-6 and TRBJ2-3, with a tentative D call TRBD2 (6 bases). The V gene lost 3 bases and the J gene lost 0 bases, with 13 bases spanning the gap. The CDR3 is 16 residues long. The V gene's germline CDR1 is SGHVS and CDR2 FNYEAQ. Here the CDR3 DNA reads TGTGCCAGCAGCTTGGGACTCCCAGCGAGCACAGATACGCAGTATTTT. Amino acids: CASSLGLPASTDTQYF.

This clone was recorded once. The CDR3 nucleotides read TGTGCCAGCTCGCTACTAGCGACTATTGATGAGCAGTTCTTC. Translated: CASSLLATIDEQFF. The J gene is TRBJ2-1, the V gene TRBV18; the match to TRBD2 covers 7 bases. CDR1 is KGHSH and CDR2 is LQKENI in the germline V gene. The CDR3 runs 14 residues. Losses at the gene ends were 6 bases for V and 8 bases for J; bases not matched to a gene: 10.

This sequence joins TRBV10-3 and TRBJ2-7; 7 nucleotides match TRBD1. This CDR3 region has 14 residues. Trimming at V came to 6 bases and at J to 1 base, leaving 6 bases not matched to a gene. Germline V gives CDR1 ENHRY, CDR2 SYGVKD. For the CDR3, the DNA is TGTGCCATCAGGGGACAGAGTCAATCCTACGAGCAGTACTTC. This codes for CAIRGQSQSYEQYF.

The chain employs TRBV7-6 and TRBJ1-6; possibly TRBD1 for D (6 bases). The germline V and J ends were trimmed by 1 base and 9 bases, with 22 bases remaining between them. Germline V gene lookup returns CDR1 SGHVS and CDR2 FNYEAQ. The CDR3 has 18 amino acids. Here the CDR3 reads CASSLEGVRKGGSSPLHF. The CDR3 DNA is TGTGCCAGCAGCTTAGAGGGGGTTCGTAAGGGCGGAAGTTCACCCCTCCACTTT.

The genes are TRBV3-1 (or the pseudogene TRBV3-2) and TRBJ1-2; D is undetermined. Per the germline V gene, CDR1 is LGHDT and CDR2 is YNNKEL (reference sequence). This CDR3 region has 13 residues. V lost 2 bases and J lost 3, with 7 bases in between. The CDR3 DNA is TGTGCCAGCAGCCAATCCGTTTACTATGGCTACACCTTC. Its translation: CASSQSVYYGYTF.

This clone was picked up a small number of times. V is TRBV7-2 and J is TRBJ1-2, with 8 bases aligning to TRBD1. CDR3 length: 14 amino acids. Unmatched junction bases numbered 10, after V lost 5 bases and J lost 8 bases. Germline CDR1 and CDR2: SGHTA and FQGNSA. CDR3 loop: CASSDRTGPGGYTF. The CDR3 bases are TGTGCCAGCAGCGATAGGACAGGGCCAGGCGGCTACACCTTC.